This entry concerns a single T cell receptor (beta chain). The antigen is undetermined. This sample is part of a study of cytomegalovirus exposure and HLA in healthy donors. General observations from the study: Accounts indicate the classifier identified cytomegalovirus status with strong specificity and sensitivity.

Losses at the gene ends were 3 bases for V and 6 bases for J; bases not matched to a gene: 10. The CDR3 is made up of 15 amino acids. Germline loops: CDR1 LGHNA, CDR2 YSLEER. With 60 Vbeta and 13 Jbeta primers, the PCR was carried out. Only in-frame clones appear in the TCRdb table, and some are missing; sequencing was by immunoSEQ multiplex PCR. This sample carries about 35,000 clones, approximately 82% of them seen once, and the ten largest clones take 3.5% to 4%. The gene calls are TRBV4-3 and TRBJ1-2; 7 bases map to TRBD1. The sequenced sample consisted of PBMCs. The source of this sequence is a woman aged 18-29 years in good health and CMV-seronegative. CDR3 residues: CASSHPDRANHGYTF. CDR3 DNA: TGCGCCAGCAGCCATCCAGACAGGGCGAATCATGGCTACACCTTC.